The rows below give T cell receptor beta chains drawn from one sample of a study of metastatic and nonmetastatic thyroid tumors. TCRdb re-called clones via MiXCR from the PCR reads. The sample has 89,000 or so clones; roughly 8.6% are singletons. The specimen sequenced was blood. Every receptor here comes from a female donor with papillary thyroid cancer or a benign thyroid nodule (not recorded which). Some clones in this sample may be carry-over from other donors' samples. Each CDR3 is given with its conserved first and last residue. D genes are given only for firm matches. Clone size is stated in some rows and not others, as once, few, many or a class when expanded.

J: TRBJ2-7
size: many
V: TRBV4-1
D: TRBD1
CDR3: CASSQVPTGGEYEQYF
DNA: TGCGCCAGCAGCCAAGTCCCGACAGGGGGCGAATACGAGCAGTACTTC

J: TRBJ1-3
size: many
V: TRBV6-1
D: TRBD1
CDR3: CASIPTGGSGNTIYF
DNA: TGTGCCAGCATTCCAACAGGGGGCTCTGGAAACACCATATATTTT

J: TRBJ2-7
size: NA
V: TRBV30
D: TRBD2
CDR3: CAWSPPQGTSGTYEQYF
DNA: TGTGCCTGGAGTCCGCCCCAGGGGACTAGCGGCACCTACGAGCAGTACTTC

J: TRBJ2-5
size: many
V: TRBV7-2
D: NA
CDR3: CASSLAGGAVETQYF
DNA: TGTGCCAGCAGCTTAGCTGGGGGGGCGGTTGAGACCCAGTACTTC

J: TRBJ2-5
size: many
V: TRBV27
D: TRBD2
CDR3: CASSFSAAGGGYQETQYF
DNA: TGTGCCAGCAGTTTCTCCGCCGCGGGCGGGGGATACCAAGAGACCCAGTACTTC

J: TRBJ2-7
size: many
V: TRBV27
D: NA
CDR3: CASSLGTGISYEQYF
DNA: TGTGCCAGCAGTTTAGGGACTGGGATATCGTACGAGCAGTACTTC

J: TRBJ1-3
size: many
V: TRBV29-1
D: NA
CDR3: CSVGTGTSSGNTIYF
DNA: TGCAGCGTTGGGACCGGGACAAGCTCTGGAAACACCATATATTTT

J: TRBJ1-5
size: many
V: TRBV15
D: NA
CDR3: CATSRDRGINSNQPQHF
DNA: TGTGCCACCAGCAGAGATCGGGGGATAAATAGCAATCAGCCCCAGCATTTT

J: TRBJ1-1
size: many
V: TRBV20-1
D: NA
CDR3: CSARDYSLGDGRNTGAFF
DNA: TGCAGTGCTAGAGATTACTCACTGGGGGACGGTCGGAACACTGGAGCTTTCTTT

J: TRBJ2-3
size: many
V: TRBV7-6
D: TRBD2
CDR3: CASSLAVASGGMDTQYF
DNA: TGTGCCAGCAGCTTAGCGGTGGCTAGCGGGGGGATGGATACGCAGTATTTT

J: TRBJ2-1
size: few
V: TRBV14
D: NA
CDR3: CASSQVVGHEQFF
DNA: TGTGCCAGCAGCCAAGTAGTTGGGCATGAGCAGTTCTTC

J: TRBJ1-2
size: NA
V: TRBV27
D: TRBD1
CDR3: CASKVPGQHYGYTF
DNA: TGTGCCAGCAAGGTGCCGGGACAGCACTATGGCTACACCTTC

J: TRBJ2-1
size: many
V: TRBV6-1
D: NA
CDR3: CASSPVGGSYNEQFF
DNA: TGTGCCAGCAGCCCCGTGGGGGGTTCCTACAATGAGCAGTTCTTC

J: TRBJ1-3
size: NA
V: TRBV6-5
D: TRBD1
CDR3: CASSSQGTSFGNTIYF
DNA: TGTGCCAGCAGTTCACAGGGGACATCCTTTGGAAACACCATATATTTT

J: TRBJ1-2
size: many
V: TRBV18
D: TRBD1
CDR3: CASSPYRDRGFGGYTF
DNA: TGTGCCAGCTCACCATACCGGGACAGGGGTTTCGGTGGCTACACCTTC

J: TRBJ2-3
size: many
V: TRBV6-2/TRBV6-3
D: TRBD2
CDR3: CASSGAGGVTDTQYF
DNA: TGTGCCAGCAGTGGCGCGGGGGGGGTCACAGATACGCAGTATTTT

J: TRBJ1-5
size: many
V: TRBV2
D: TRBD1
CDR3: CASSEAGQGRQPQHF
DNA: TGTGCCAGCAGTGAAGCGGGACAGGGGCGTCAGCCCCAGCATTTT

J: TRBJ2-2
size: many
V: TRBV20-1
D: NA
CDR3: CSAREQANTGELFF
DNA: TGCAGTGCTAGAGAGCAAGCGAACACCGGGGAGCTGTTTTTT

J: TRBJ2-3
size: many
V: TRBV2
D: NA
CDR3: CASRGSGTLPDTQYF
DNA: TGTGCCAGCAGGGGTTCCGGGACTCTGCCAGATACGCAGTATTTT

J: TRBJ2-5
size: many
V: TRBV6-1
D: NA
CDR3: CASSEGFEFETQYF
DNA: TGTGCCAGCAGTGAGGGCTTCGAGTTCGAGACCCAGTACTTC

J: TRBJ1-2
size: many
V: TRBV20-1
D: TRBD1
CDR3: CSAGDRGYYTF
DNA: TGCAGTGCCGGGGACAGGGGATACTACACCTTC

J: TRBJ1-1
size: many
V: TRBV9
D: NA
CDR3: CASSGTGTVNTEAFF
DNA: TGTGCCAGCAGCGGGACCGGGACGGTGAACACTGAAGCTTTCTTT

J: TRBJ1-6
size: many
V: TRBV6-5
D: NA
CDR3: CASIPRRGGIPVGYDSPLHF
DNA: TGTGCCAGCATCCCTAGGAGAGGGGGAATCCCCGTGGGGTATGATTCACCCCTCCACTTT

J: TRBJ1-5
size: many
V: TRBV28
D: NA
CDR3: CASEKDSNQPQHF
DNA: TGTGCCAGCGAAAAAGATAGCAATCAGCCCCAGCATTTT